The next 31 T cell receptor beta chains were all read from a single sample in a study of blood T cells in healthy people across ages. For the second PCR, which ran for 7 to 11 cycles, a sample-barcoded 5' primer and a J-beta primer mix were used. TCRdb re-derived calls from the 5' RACE reads in MiXCR, one entry per CDR3 protein. The sample carries 1.5 million to 2 million distinct CDR3 sequences, around half recorded once. Sequencing was done on a sample of blood. The source of these receptors is a woman between 35 and 50 years old in good health.

The V call is TRBV29-1, the J call TRBJ2-5; D may be TRBD1 or TRBD2 (5 bases each). Trimming took off 0 bases at V and 4 bases at J, with 15 bases between the two ends. The germline gives CDR1 SQVTM, CDR2 ANQGSEA. CDR3 length: 15 amino acids. CDR3 amino acids: CSVEDLGGGGETQYF. CDR3 nucleotides: TGCAGCGTTGAAGATCTCGGAGGTGGGGGAGAGACCCAGTACTTC.

The chain links TRBV13 to TRBJ1-2; possible D gene TRBD1, 5 bases. The CDR3 has 15 residues. Germline-derived CDR1 and CDR2 are PRHDT and FYEKMQ (reference sequence). V was clipped by 4 bases and J by 4 bases, with 16 bases between them. This CDR3 is CASSWGGGLFYGYTF. As DNA, the CDR3 is TGTGCCAGCAGCTGGGGGGGAGGGCTCTTCTATGGCTACACCTTC.

The genes are TRBV20-1 and TRBJ2-5, with 8 positions matching TRBD2. The V gene's germline CDR1 is DFQATT and CDR2 SNEGSKA (reference sequence). The junction had 8 bases not matched to a gene; V was cut back by 3 bases and J by 2 bases. The CDR3 length is 15 residues. The CDR3 DNA reads as TGCAGTGCTAGTCGCTCTAGCGGGTTACAAGAGACCCAGTACTTC. Its translation is CSASRSSGLQETQYF.

The chain combines TRBV6-1 with TRBJ2-3, with 8 bases lining up with TRBD2. The CDR3 contains 14 residues. V gave up 11 bases and J gave up 2 bases; unmatched junction bases: 9. Looked up from germline, CDR1 is MNHNS and CDR2 is SASEGT. CDR3 protein: CALRRGASTDTQYF. The CDR3 DNA follows: TGTGCCCTTCGGCGGGGGGCGTCCACAGATACGCAGTATTTT.

This clonotype was recorded only once. The V call is TRBV6-2 or TRBV6-3, the J call TRBJ1-2; a possible D gene is TRBD1 (5 bases). The V end was cut by 3 bases, the J end by 3 bases, with 14 bases between. Germline V lookup: CDR1 MNHEY, CDR2 SVGEGT. This CDR3 contains 15 residues. CDR3 sequence reads: CASSYRDPVHYGYTF. The DNA for the CDR3 is TGTGCCAGCAGTTATCGGGACCCGGTCCACTATGGCTACACCTTC.

This clonotype was found a few times. The genes are TRBV4-1 and TRBJ2-3; tentative D call: TRBD2 (6 bases). The CDR3 is made up of 16 amino acids. The germline V gene encodes CDR1 MGHRA and CDR2 YSYEKL. V shed 0 bases and J shed 5 bases, with 15 bases lying between them. DNA of the CDR3: TGCGCCAGCAGCCAAGATACGGAGGGTATGGGAGATACGCAGTATTTT. It translates to CASSQDTEGMGDTQYF.

This clonotype was observed once. J is TRBJ1-6 and V is TRBV24-1, with D tentatively TRBD1 (6 bases). In germline, CDR1 is KGHDR, CDR2 SFDVKD. V was cut by 5 bases and J by 7 bases, with 11 bases left in between. This CDR3 has 14 amino acids. This chain's CDR3 is CATSAGQNNSPLHF. Here the CDR3 DNA reads TGTGCCACCAGTGCCGGACAGAACAATTCACCCCTCCACTTT.

This clonotype has more than one count but fewer than ten. The rearrangement joins TRBV15 to TRBJ2-1, with 10 bases identical to TRBD1. The trim removed 4 bases at V and 8 bases at J, leaving 8 bases unmatched. The CDR3 runs 15 residues. Germline CDR1 reads LNHNV; CDR2 reads YYDKDF (reference sequence). This chain's CDR3 is CATSTWTGGSDEQFF. The CDR3 coding sequence is TGTGCCACCAGCACATGGACAGGGGGTTCCGATGAGCAGTTCTTC.

The chain is built from TRBV6-1 and TRBJ2-2, with 8 bases identical to TRBD1. The CDR3 is 18 residues long. CDR1 is MNHNS and CDR2 is SASEGT in the germline V gene. Trimming cost V 5 bases and J 3 bases; bases outside gene matches: 14. The CDR3 region has the DNA TGTGCCAGCAGTCCGGTTATTACCGGGACAGGCTACACCGGGGAGCTGTTTTTT. It is translated as CASSPVITGTGYTGELFF.

This rearrangement joins TRBV3-1 to TRBJ1-1, with D unresolved. CDR1 is LGHDT, CDR2 YNNKEL, per germline (reference sequence). The CDR3 runs to 14 residues. Deletions cut 4 bases from V and 1 base from J, with 10 bases between. The CDR3 protein is CASSRAAENTEAFF. The DNA for the CDR3 is TGTGCCAGCAGCCGCGCGGCCGAGAACACTGAAGCTTTCTTT.

The gene calls are TRBV14 and TRBJ2-5; tentatively, D is TRBD1 (6 bases). CDR3 length equals 16 residues. The ends were cut back, 0 bases at V and 5 bases at J, with 16 bases in the middle. The germline gives CDR1 SGHDN, CDR2 FVKESK. CDR3 bases: TGTGCCAGCAGCCAAGATCTAGTGGGGGCCGGGGAGACCCAGTACTTC. Translating gives CASSQDLVGAGETQYF.

This rearrangement joins TRBV6-5 to TRBJ1-2, with TRBD1 as a possible D gene (6 bases). Germline CDR1 is MNHEY and CDR2 is SVGAGI. V lost 5 bases, J lost 4 bases, and 11 bases lay in between. The CDR3 loop spans 13 amino acids. Here the CDR3 reads CASSPGTRYGYTF. DNA for the CDR3: TGTGCCAGCAGTCCCGGGACACGCTATGGCTACACCTTC.

This clonotype was seen a handful of times. V and J are TRBV21-1 and TRBJ2-6; the listed D gene, TRBD1, was not tested against the DNA. TRBV21-1 corresponds to a pseudogene. This CDR3 has 19 amino acids. In nucleotides, the CDR3 is TGTGCCAGCAGCAAAGGGCGCAGGGTATCGCTGTCTGGGGCCAACGTCCTGACTTTC. It encodes CASSKGRRVSLSGANVLTF.

V gene TRBV7-2 combines with J gene TRBJ1-6, with a possible D match to TRBD1 (5 bases). The CDR3 has 15 residues. CDR1 and CDR2 from the germline V gene are SGHTA and FQGNSA. V lost 8 bases and J lost 12, with 23 bases in between. CDR3 bases: TGTGCCAGCTCCGAGTTCAGGGACGCAGGCCGACCCCTCCACTTT. Amino acid sequence: CASSEFRDAGRPLHF.

The rearrangement uses TRBV20-1 and TRBJ2-1, with TRBD1 matching 9 bases. Germline CDR1 DFQATT, CDR2 SNEGSKA (reference sequence). The CDR3 has 12 amino acids. The CDR3 spells CGEQGARNEQFF. The CDR3 region has the DNA TGCGGAGAACAGGGGGCTCGGAATGAGCAGTTCTTC.

Details on this clonotype: An end of the junction differs from the germline gene, which may be a read error. The CDR3: CSARDGAGGNKEQFF. For the CDR3, the DNA is TGCAGTGCTAGAGATGGGGCGGGGGGGAACAAGGAGCAGTTCTTC. V and J are TRBV20-1 and TRBJ2-1; 9 bases align to TRBD2. The CDR3 consists of 15 residues. CDR1 is DFQATT, CDR2 SNEGSKA, per germline (reference sequence).

The rearrangement links TRBV28 to TRBJ2-2, with TRBD2 matching 7 bases. The CDR3 runs to 15 residues. Germline CDR1 reads MDHEN; CDR2 reads SYDVKM. The J segment lost 1 base and the V segment lost 4 bases, leaving 3 bases of the junction unmatched. CDR3 in amino acids: CASSYQRGNTGELFF. Written as DNA, the CDR3 is TGTGCCAGCAGTTACCAGCGGGGGAACACCGGGGAGCTGTTTTTT.

V is TRBV3-1 and J is TRBJ2-3; 7 bases are a match to TRBD2. The germline gives CDR1 LGHDT, CDR2 YNNKEL (reference sequence). The junction had 7 bases not matched to a gene; V was cut back by 0 bases and J by 4 bases. CDR3 length: 16 amino acids. CDR3 region: CASSQDGTTTPDTQYF. The CDR3 nucleotides read TGTGCCAGCAGCCAAGATGGGACTACCACGCCAGATACGCAGTATTTT.

The J gene is TRBJ2-1, the V gene TRBV7-3, with 7 bases aligning to TRBD1. CDR3 size: 13 residues. V was pared by 5 bases and J by 8 bases, with 6 bases of the junction left unmatched. Germline CDR1 and CDR2: SGHTA and FQGTGA. This CDR3 reads CASSGPGQDEQFF. CDR3 DNA: TGTGCCAGCAGCGGCCCCGGACAGGATGAGCAGTTCTTC.

Only a few counts were recorded for this clonotype. The gene calls are TRBV6-2 or TRBV6-3 and TRBJ2-5; 8 bases map to TRBD2. The V and J ends lost 6 bases and 2 bases, in that order; junction bases with no gene match: 8. The CDR3 totals 15 residues. CDR1 and CDR2 from the germline V gene are MNHEY and SVGEGT. CDR3 nucleotides: TGTGCCAGCAGAAACGGGGGGGCTACGCAAGAGACCCAGTACTTC. Its protein product is CASRNGGATQETQYF.

The rearrangement uses TRBV5-1 and TRBJ2-1; TRBD2 agrees at 8 bases. Germline-derived CDR1 and CDR2 are SGHRS and YFSETQ. This CDR3 contains 16 residues. J lost 4 bases, V lost 3 bases, and 9 bases had no gene match. In nucleotides, the CDR3 is TGCGCCAGCAGCTCCATACGGACTAGCCCTTACAATGAGCAGTTCTTC. This translates into CASSSIRTSPYNEQFF. The whole variable domain, remainder taken from reference TRBV5-1 and TRBJ2-1, is KAGVTQTPRYLIKTRGQQVTLSCSPISGHRSVSWYQQTPGQGLQFLFEYFSETQRNKGNFPGRFSGRQFSNSRSEMNVSTLELGDSALYLCASSSIRTSPYNEQFFGPGTRLTVL.

The rearrangement uses TRBV7-9 and TRBJ1-4, with TRBD1 as a possible D gene (6 bases). The CDR3 runs to 14 residues. Germline CDR1 and CDR2: SEHNR and FQNEAQ (reference sequence). Trimming removed 5 bases at V and 5 bases at J, with 12 bases between. The CDR3 DNA reads as TGTGCCAGCAGCCGAATGGGGGCCAATGAAAAACTGTTTTTT. Translating gives CASSRMGANEKLFF. The whole variable domain, filled in from reference TRBV7-9 and TRBJ1-4, reads DTGVSQNPRHKITKRGQNVTFRCDPISEHNRLYWYRQTLGQGPEFLTYFQNEAQLEKSRLLSDRFSAERPKGSFSTLEIQRTEQGDSAMYLCASSRMGANEKLFFGSGTQLSVL.

This clonotype was picked up many times. V and J are TRBV20-1 and TRBJ2-7; 12 bases agree with TRBD2. The V gene's germline CDR1 is DFQATT and CDR2 SNEGSKA (reference sequence). After removal of 6 bases from V and 0 bases from J, the junction contained 9 bases not matched to a gene. This CDR3 is 16 amino acids long. The CDR3 protein is CSASPPSGGDSYEQYF. CDR3 nucleotides: TGCAGTGCCTCGCCCCCTAGCGGGGGGGACTCCTACGAGCAGTACTTC.

Note on this clonotype: One end of the junction fails to match germline, which may point to a read error. The genes are TRBV5-1 and TRBJ2-6, with D possibly matching TRBD1 (5 bases). Germline lookup yields CDR1 SGHRS and CDR2 YFSETQ. The CDR3 extends over 15 amino acids. CDR3 sequence (DNA): TGCGCCAGCAGCTTGTCAAGAGCTGGGGCCGACGTCCTGACTTTC. Protein sequence: CASSLSRAGADVLTF.

The chain joins TRBV18 to TRBJ2-5; 8 bases fit TRBD1. This CDR3 is built from 13 residues. Germline loops: CDR1 KGHSH, CDR2 LQKENI. V was clipped by 3 bases and J by 9 bases; unmatched bases: 6. In DNA form, the CDR3 reads TGTGCCAGCTCACCGGGACAGGAGAGGGCCCAGTACTTC. Translating it yields CASSPGQERAQYF.

This clonotype was picked up a small number of times. The rearrangement links TRBV29-1 to TRBJ2-1; maybe TRBD2 (6 bases). Trimming left V 4 bases short and J 0 bases short, with 10 bases between. The CDR3 has 14 amino acids. Germline values: CDR1 SQVTM, CDR2 ANQGSEA. As DNA, the CDR3 is TGCAGCGTTGGCGGGGAACGCTCCTACAATGAGCAGTTCTTC. Amino acids: CSVGGERSYNEQFF.

The V and J genes are TRBV20-1 and TRBJ1-4; the D gene is possibly TRBD1 (5 bases). The CDR3 has 15 residues. V dropped 0 bases and J dropped 8 bases, with 16 bases sitting between them. CDR1 is DFQATT and CDR2 is SNEGSKA in the germline V gene (reference sequence). The CDR3 protein is CSARDSGGSGEKLFF. Written as DNA, the CDR3 is TGCAGTGCTAGAGATTCTGGGGGAAGTGGAGAAAAACTGTTTTTT.

This chain uses TRBV19 with TRBJ2-5; 7 bases match TRBD1. The trim removed 4 bases at V and 1 base at J, leaving 9 bases unmatched. In germline, CDR1 is LNHDA, CDR2 SQIVND (reference sequence). This CDR3 comprises 16 residues. The CDR3 reads CASSSPRDRSQETQYF. For the CDR3, the DNA is TGTGCCAGTAGTAGCCCCCGGGACAGAAGCCAAGAGACCCAGTACTTC. The full variable domain, with the rest looked up from reference TRBV19 and TRBJ2-5, is DGGITQSPKYLFRKEGQNVTLSCEQNLNHDAMYWYRQDPGQGLRLIYYSQIVNDFQKGDIAEGYSVSREKKESFPLTVTSAQKNPTAFYLCASSSPRDRSQETQYFGPGTRLLVL.

The chain recombines TRBV28 with TRBJ1-2; weak D call: TRBD1 (5 bases). Germline-derived CDR1 and CDR2 are MDHEN and SYDVKM. Between the trimmed V and J ends, which lost 4 bases and 1 base, there was a span of 16 bases. The CDR3 covers 16 residues. CDR3 in amino acids: CASSSIPGPINYGYTF. CDR3 nucleotides: TGTGCCAGCAGTTCCATACCGGGACCGATTAACTATGGCTACACCTTC.

V is TRBV6-2 or TRBV6-3 and J is TRBJ2-4; tentative D call: TRBD2 (5 bases). V gave up 6 bases and J gave up 8 bases, with 14 bases separating them. There are 13 residues in the CDR3. Germline CDR1 is MNHEY and CDR2 is SVGEGT. In DNA, the CDR3 is TGTGCCAGCAGCAACGCGGGTGGGTACATTCAGTACTTC. Amino acid sequence: CASSNAGGYIQYF.

The genes are TRBV6-2 or TRBV6-3 and TRBJ2-1, with 7 nucleotides matching TRBD1. V lost 6 bases, J lost 9 bases, and 11 bases stayed unmatched. CDR1 is MNHEY and CDR2 is SVGEGT in the germline V gene. The CDR3 runs 14 residues. The CDR3 bases are TGTGCCAGCAGGGCCCGACAGGGAATGGCTGAGCAGTTCTTC. It encodes CASRARQGMAEQFF.